A single sample gave rise to the 5 T cell receptor beta chains below, sequenced in a study of OX40 agonist ivuxolimab in advanced cancers. Libraries were prepared by immunoSEQ multiplex PCR; TCRdb keeps only in-frame clonotypes and omits some of them. The table records approximately 20,000 clones, approximately 83% of them present only once. Sequences were derived from CD4+ or CD8+ T cells sorted from blood, sampled in a trial of the OX40 agonist ivuxolimab. The origin of the receptors is an adult with an advanced solid tumor such as melanoma, head and neck, liver or kidney cancer.

This clone has a single count. This chain uses TRBV28 with TRBJ2-2; a possible D gene is TRBD1 (6 bases). The CDR3 totals 14 residues. The germline V gene has CDR1 MDHEN and CDR2 SYDVKM. Trimming left V 5 bases short and J 5 bases short, with 12 bases between. In DNA form, the CDR3 reads TGTGCCAGCAGTCAGGTTACAGGGACCGGGGAGCTGTTTTTT. This codes for CASSQVTGTGELFF.

This clone was detected a few times. V is TRBV19 and J is TRBJ1-3; D is uncertain. Germline V gene lookup returns CDR1 LNHDA and CDR2 SQIVND (reference sequence). This CDR3 has 12 residues. V was trimmed by 5 bases and J by 0 bases, leaving 2 bases between them. CDR3 region: CASSDSGNTIYF. CDR3 DNA: TGTGCCAGTAGTGACTCTGGAAACACCATATATTTT. Combining the CDR3 with reference TRBV19 and TRBJ1-3 gives the whole variable domain DGGITQSPKYLFRKEGQNVTLSCEQNLNHDAMYWYRQDPGQGLRLIYYSQIVNDFQKGDIAEGYSVSREKKESFPLTVTSAQKNPTAFYLCASSDSGNTIYFGEGSWLTVV.

The gene calls are TRBV5-4 and TRBJ1-2, with 7 bases that match TRBD1. The CDR3 runs 13 residues. Trimming at V came to 4 bases and at J to 8 bases, leaving 8 bases not matched to a gene. Looked up from germline, CDR1 is SGHNT and CDR2 is YYREEE (reference sequence). This CDR3 reads CASSNTGVLGYTF. In DNA, the CDR3 is TGTGCCAGCAGCAACACAGGGGTCCTAGGCTACACCTTC.

The chain joins TRBV7-2 to TRBJ2-1, with TRBD2 matching 10 bases. The J segment lost 11 bases and the V segment lost 1 base, leaving 8 bases of the junction unmatched. Per the germline V gene, CDR1 is SGHTA and CDR2 is FQGNSA. The CDR3 has 15 amino acids. CDR3 sequence reads: CASSLVASGSRKQFF. As DNA, the CDR3 is TGTGCCAGCAGCTTAGTGGCTAGCGGGAGTAGGAAGCAGTTCTTC. The full variable domain, rest sourced from reference TRBV7-2 and TRBJ2-1, is GAGVSQSPSNKVTEKGKDVELRCDPISGHTALYWYRQSLGQGLEFLIYFQGNSAPDKSGLPSDRFSAERTGGSVSTLTIQRTQQEDSAVYLCASSLVASGSRKQFFGPGTRLTVL.

This chain links TRBV7-8 with TRBJ2-3; 9 bases map to TRBD2. The CDR3 covers 18 residues. Germline lookup yields CDR1 SGHVS and CDR2 FQNEAQ. V was pared by 5 bases and J by 2 bases, with 14 bases of the junction left unmatched. This CDR3 reads CASSPLSGRTLYTDTQYF. CDR3 DNA: TGTGCCAGCAGCCCACTCAGCGGGAGGACCCTTTACACAGATACGCAGTATTTT.